This T cell receptor beta chain was profiled in a study of blood T cell repertoires in COVID-19. At the level of the study: Specimens from acute and convalescent COVID-19 originated in the United States, Italy and Spain. Sample material is recorded as cDNA or gDNA derived from T cells, B-cell-depleted T cells, or PBMCs.

Study processing details: Reference gene primer amplification gave nucleated cell count estimates. This table comes from immunoSEQ multiplex PCR, and its TCRdb copy is limited to in-frame clones, with some not included. V, J and clone size are those of that table, while D and trimming were read from the DNA. The table lists 400,000 to 550,000 clones, roughly 85% of them singletons. Germline CDR1 reads SGHVS; CDR2 reads FQNEAQ. With 4 bases removed from V and 6 bases from J, the gap between germline ends came to 15 bases. The CDR3 has 14 amino acids. The receptor was isolated from a young woman with acute COVID-19. The sequenced sample consisted of PBMCs or T cells enriched from blood (not recorded which). The chain has TRBV7-8 and TRBJ2-5; unclear D gene. CDR3 protein: CASSSPGKPQTQYF. The CDR3 DNA reads TGTGCCAGCAGCTCGCCGGGTAAGCCGCAGACCCAGTACTTC.